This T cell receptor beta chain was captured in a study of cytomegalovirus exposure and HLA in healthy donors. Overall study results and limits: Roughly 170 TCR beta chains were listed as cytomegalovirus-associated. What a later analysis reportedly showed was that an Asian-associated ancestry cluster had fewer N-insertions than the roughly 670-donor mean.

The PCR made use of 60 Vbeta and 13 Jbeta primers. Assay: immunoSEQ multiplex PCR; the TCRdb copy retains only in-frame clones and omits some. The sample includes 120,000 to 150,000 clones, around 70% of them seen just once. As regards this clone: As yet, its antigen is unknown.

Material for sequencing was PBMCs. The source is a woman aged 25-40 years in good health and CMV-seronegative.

CDR3 bases: TGTGCCAGCAGCCGACTCCGGGACAGGCAGTACTTC. Translating gives CASSRLRDRQYF. This chain connects TRBV5-8 to TRBJ2-7; 7 bases agree with TRBD1. The V and J ends lost 4 bases and 9 bases, in that order; junction bases with no gene match: 7. CDR3 length equals 12 residues. Germline CDR1 and CDR2: SGHTS and YDEGEE.